Detailed here is one T cell receptor (beta chain). The antigen remains undetermined. The source of the sample is a study of cytomegalovirus exposure and HLA in healthy donors. In the study overall: Unique TCR beta sequences numbering about 100 million came from 150 million to 200 million T cells in an earlier analysis. Study outcomes and limitations: Most sequenced TCRs were rare (though some public TCRs occurred in many donors).

A multiplex PCR was run with 60 Vbeta primers and 13 Jbeta primers. The assay was immunoSEQ multiplex PCR, and TCRdb's table has in-frame clones only and misses some. The sample totals 200,000 or so clones. Germline values: CDR1 MNHEY, CDR2 SMNVEV (reference sequence). The length of the CDR3 is 13 residues. Trimming removed 3 bases from V and 3 bases from J, with 6 bases in between. Despite likely unrecorded immune exposures, the donors were nominally healthy at the time of sampling. J is TRBJ2-1 and V is TRBV27, with D hard to call. Sequencing was done on a sample of PBMCs. The sequence derives from a boy aged 10-17 years in good health and CMV-seronegative. Here the CDR3 DNA reads TGTGCCAGCAGTTTTACAGTCTACAATGAGCAGTTCTTC. Amino acids: CASSFTVYNEQFF.